A single sample gave rise to the 9 T cell receptor beta chains below, sequenced in a study of CD8 T cells in ankylosing spondylitis. TCRdb used MiXCR to reprocess the 5' RACE reads, holding one entry per CDR3 protein. Of 220,000 or so distinct CDR3 sequences listed, about 11% are singletons. Material: blood, either unsorted or a sorted T cell fraction (not recorded which). The receptors come from a male donor with ankylosing spondylitis or in good health (not recorded which).

CDR3 in DNA: TGTGCCAGCAGCTTCGGGACAGGTCAAGAGACCCAGTACTTC. Amino acids: CASSFGTGQETQYF. The chain is built from TRBV5-5 and TRBJ2-5; TRBD1 matches at 8 bases. CDR3 length equals 14 residues. The V segment lost 2 bases and the J segment 2 bases; nucleotides outside the gene matches: 2. CDR1 SGHKS and CDR2 YYEKEE come from the germline V gene (reference sequence).

The V call is TRBV12-3 or TRBV12-4, the J call TRBJ2-7; tentatively, D is TRBD2 (6 bases). Trimming shortened V by 4 bases and J by 0 bases, and 10 bases separated the two germline ends. This CDR3 is 14 amino acids long. As DNA, the CDR3 is TGTGCCAGCAGTTCCGTGGGAGGCTCCTACGAGCAGTACTTC. The encoded protein is CASSSVGGSYEQYF.

In this sample, this clonotype turned up many times. CDR3 sequence: CASSLAGSGNEQFF. The CDR3 nucleotides read TGTGCCAGCAGTTTAGCAGGCTCTGGGAATGAGCAGTTCTTC. This chain connects TRBV12-3 or TRBV12-4 to TRBJ2-1; D unclear. V shed 0 bases and J shed 7 bases, with 10 bases lying between them. This CDR3 has 14 residues.

This clonotype came up many times. V gene TRBV5-1 combines with J gene TRBJ2-5, with TRBD2 identical over 9 bases. CDR1 and CDR2 (germline): SGHRS, YFSETQ. The CDR3 is made up of 16 amino acids. V shed 0 bases, J shed 1 base, and the junction held 4 bases outside the gene matches. CDR3 region: CASSLGLAGIQETQYF. The CDR3 DNA is TGCGCCAGCAGCTTGGGGCTAGCGGGGATCCAAGAGACCCAGTACTTC. Full variable domain (missing parts from reference TRBV5-1 and TRBJ2-5): KAGVTQTPRYLIKTRGQQVTLSCSPISGHRSVSWYQQTPGQGLQFLFEYFSETQRNKGNFPGRFSGRQFSNSRSEMNVSTLELGDSALYLCASSLGLAGIQETQYFGPGTRLLVL.

This clonotype occurred a few times. The chain recombines TRBV20-1 with TRBJ2-3; D perhaps matches TRBD1 (6 bases). Germline V gene sequence: CDR1 DFQATT, CDR2 SNEGSKA (reference sequence). The CDR3 runs 14 residues. The germline V and J ends were trimmed by 0 bases and 6 bases, with 13 bases remaining between them. This CDR3 is CSARDAQGRDTQYF. The CDR3 bases are TGCAGTGCTAGAGATGCCCAGGGGCGGGATACGCAGTATTTT.

This clonotype appeared a few times. The chain is built from TRBV29-1 and TRBJ2-3, with D possibly being TRBD1 (5 bases). Germline values: CDR1 SQVTM, CDR2 ANQGSEA. V was cut by 3 bases and J by 3 bases, with 13 bases left in between. The CDR3 is made up of 14 amino acids. This CDR3 reads CSVDARKGTDTQYF. In nucleotides, the CDR3 is TGCAGCGTTGACGCGCGTAAGGGGACAGATACGCAGTATTTT.

CDR3 sequence reads: CSASRDRGPEQYF. CDR3 in DNA: TGCAGTGCTAGCCGCGACAGGGGGCCCGAGCAGTACTTC. The rearrangement uses TRBV20-1 and TRBJ2-7, with 10 bases matching TRBD1. CDR1 and CDR2 (germline): DFQATT, SNEGSKA (reference sequence). The CDR3 is made up of 13 amino acids. J was trimmed by 6 bases and V by 3 bases; bases with no gene match: 5.

At least ten counts were recorded for this clonotype. The chain couples TRBV20-1 to TRBJ2-1, with 10 nucleotides matching TRBD1. V lost 1 base and J lost 6; bases outside the gene matches: 6. This CDR3 is 15 amino acids long. The germline CDR1 and CDR2 sequences are DFQATT and SNEGSKA (reference sequence). Written as DNA, the CDR3 is TGCAGTGCTAGAGGGACAGGGGGACTCGTCAATGAGCAGTTCTTC. This codes for CSARGTGGLVNEQFF.

Turning to this clonotype: It may be a read error: a sequence one base away is much more abundant. This sequence joins TRBV12-3 or TRBV12-4 and TRBJ2-5; possible D gene TRBD2, 7 bases. Trimming removed 3 bases at V and 5 bases at J, with 25 bases between. The CDR3 is 18 amino acids. CDR3 residues: CASSFFGGGGVYGETQYF. CDR3 DNA: TGTGCCAGCAGTTTTTTCGGAGGCGGGGGCGTATATGGGGAGACCCAGTACTTC.